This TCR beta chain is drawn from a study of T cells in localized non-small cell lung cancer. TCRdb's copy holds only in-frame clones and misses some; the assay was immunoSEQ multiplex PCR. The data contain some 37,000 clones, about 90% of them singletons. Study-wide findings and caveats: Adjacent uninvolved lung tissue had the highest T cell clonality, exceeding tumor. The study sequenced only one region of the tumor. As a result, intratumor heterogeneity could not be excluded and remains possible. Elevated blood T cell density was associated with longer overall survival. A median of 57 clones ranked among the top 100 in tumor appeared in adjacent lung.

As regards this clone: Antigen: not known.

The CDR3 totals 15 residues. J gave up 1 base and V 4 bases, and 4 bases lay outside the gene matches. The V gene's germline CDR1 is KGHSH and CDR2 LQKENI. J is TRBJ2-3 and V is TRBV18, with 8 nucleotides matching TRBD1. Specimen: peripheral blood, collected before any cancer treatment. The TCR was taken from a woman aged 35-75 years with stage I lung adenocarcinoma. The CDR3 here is CASSRGTGGTDTQYF. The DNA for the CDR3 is TGTGCCAGCTCACGGGGGACAGGAGGCACAGATACGCAGTATTTT.